The source of this T cell receptor beta chain is a study of T cells expressing NK-cell markers. A 5'RACE template switching approach incorporating UMIs was used to make TCR beta cDNA. Reprocessing the 5' RACE reads, TCRdb reports a single entry for every CDR3 protein and omits DNA. This repertoire comprises 120,000 to 150,000 distinct CDR3 sequences; its ten largest clones make up more than 10%. General study results and limits: Whether expanded NKG2C+ T cell clones were HCMV-specific remained unclear.

The V gene's germline CDR1 is MNHEY and CDR2 SVGEGT. This CDR3 has 16 amino acids. Of note for this clonotype: The antigen is unknown.

The sequenced sample was blood T cells: a sorted CD56 or NKG2C T cell subset, CD4+ or CD8+ T cells, or bulk PBMC T cells (not recorded which). This sequence originates from a man aged 18 to 30 in good health. This rearrangement joins TRBV6-2 or TRBV6-3 to TRBJ2-7; lacking DNA, the TRBD1 call made by TCRdb goes unchecked. CDR3 residues: CASSPSARDRPYEQYF.